This T cell receptor (beta chain) comes out of a study of blood T cell repertoires in COVID-19. The overall study: From the United States, Italy and Spain came samples of acute and convalescent COVID-19.

Sequenced by immunoSEQ multiplex PCR; TCRdb stores in-frame clones only, minus some. Seen here are roughly 140,000 clones, 84% observed once, and the top ten hold just under 9%. V lost 8 bases to trimming and J lost 6 bases, with 25 bases between them. CDR1 and CDR2 (germline): MNHGY, SAAAGT. The CDR3 has 16 amino acids. The chain has TRBV6-8 and TRBJ1-1, with TRBD1 as a possible D gene (6 bases). The TCR comes from a woman older than 75 in a cohort sampled during active or convalescent COVID-19. The source material was peripheral blood. The CDR3, as DNA: TGTGCCAGCTCGCAGGGCGAACAGGGTGATTCCGCTGAAGCTTTCTTT. Its protein is CASSQGEQGDSAEAFF.